The T cell receptor beta chain under discussion was sequenced for a study of radiation and T cells in renal cell carcinoma. Turning to the study itself: Nephrectomy followed 15 Gy stereotactic body radiation by 4 weeks. Overall study findings and caveats: In blood, top tumor clones expanded by 2 weeks, shrinking by 4.

Points on this clone: Its cognate antigen is unknown.

This table comes from immunoSEQ multiplex PCR, and its TCRdb copy is limited to in-frame clones, with some not included. The table shows approximately 140,000 clones, with around four fifths occurring only once. Time point described: baseline pretreatment blood. The treatment was: 15 Gy SBRT to primary tumor, nephrectomy 4 weeks later. Serial blood draws occurred at baseline and 2 and 4 weeks post-SBRT. The patient's renal cell carcinoma had clear cell pathology. This CDR3 spans 14 amino acids. The V gene lost 5 bases and the J gene lost 6 bases, with 17 bases spanning the gap. V and J are TRBV5-3 and TRBJ1-2; D remains unclear. TRBV5-3 is given ORF status, its function remaining uncertain. The origin of this receptor is a woman in her forties or fifties with renal cell carcinoma. The material was blood, obtained from a patient whose treatment included radiotherapy and nephrectomy. The DNA of the CDR3 is TGTGCCAGAAGTGGTTATGGCCCTCGGGATGGCTACACCTTC. Encoded protein: CARSGYGPRDGYTF.